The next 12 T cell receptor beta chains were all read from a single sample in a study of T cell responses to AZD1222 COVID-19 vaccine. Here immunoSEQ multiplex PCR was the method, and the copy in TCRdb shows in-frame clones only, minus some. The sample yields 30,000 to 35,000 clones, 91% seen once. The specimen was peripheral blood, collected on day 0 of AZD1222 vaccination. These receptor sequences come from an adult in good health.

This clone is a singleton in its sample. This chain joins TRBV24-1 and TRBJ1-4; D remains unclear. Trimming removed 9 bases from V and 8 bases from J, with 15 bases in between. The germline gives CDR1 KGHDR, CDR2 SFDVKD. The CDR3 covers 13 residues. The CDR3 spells CATDDPEREKLFF. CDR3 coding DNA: TGTGCCACCGACGACCCAGAGAGGGAAAAACTGTTTTTT.

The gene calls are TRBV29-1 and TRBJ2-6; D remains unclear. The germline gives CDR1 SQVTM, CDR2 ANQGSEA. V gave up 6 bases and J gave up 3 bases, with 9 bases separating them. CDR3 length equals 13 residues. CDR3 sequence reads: CSVITDGANVLTF. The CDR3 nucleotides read TGCAGCGTAATCACCGATGGGGCCAACGTCCTGACTTTC. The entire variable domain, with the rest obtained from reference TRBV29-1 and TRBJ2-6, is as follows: SAVISQKPSRDICQRGTSLTIQCQVDSQVTMMFWYRQQPGQSLTLIATANQGSEATYESGFVIDKFPISRPNLTFSTLTVSNMSPEDSSIYLCSVITDGANVLTFGAGSRLTVL.

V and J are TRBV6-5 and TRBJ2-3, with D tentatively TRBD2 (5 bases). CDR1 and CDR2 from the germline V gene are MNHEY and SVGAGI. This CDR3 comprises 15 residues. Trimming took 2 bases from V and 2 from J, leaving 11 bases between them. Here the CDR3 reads CASSYDGGLTDTQYF. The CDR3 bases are TGTGCCAGCAGTTACGATGGCGGACTCACAGATACGCAGTATTTT.

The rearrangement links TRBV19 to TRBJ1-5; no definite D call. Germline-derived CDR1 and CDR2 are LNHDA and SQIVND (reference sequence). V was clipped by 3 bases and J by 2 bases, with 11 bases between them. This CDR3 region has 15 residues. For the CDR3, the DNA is TGTGCCAGTAGTATTCTTCGGACGGGCAATCAGCCCCAGCATTTT. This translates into CASSILRTGNQPQHF.

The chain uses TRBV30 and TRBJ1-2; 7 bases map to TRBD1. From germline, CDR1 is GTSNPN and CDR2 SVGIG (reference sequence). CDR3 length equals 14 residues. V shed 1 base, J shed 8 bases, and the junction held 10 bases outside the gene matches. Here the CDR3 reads CAWSGQGLREGYTF. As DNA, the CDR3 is TGTGCCTGGAGTGGACAGGGACTCCGCGAGGGCTACACCTTC.

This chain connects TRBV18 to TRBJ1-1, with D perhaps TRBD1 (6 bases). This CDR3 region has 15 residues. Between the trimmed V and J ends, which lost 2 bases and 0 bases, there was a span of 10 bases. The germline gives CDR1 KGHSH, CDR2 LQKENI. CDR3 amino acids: CASSPGGRMNTEAFF. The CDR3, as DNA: TGTGCCAGCTCACCAGGGGGGCGGATGAACACTGAAGCTTTCTTT. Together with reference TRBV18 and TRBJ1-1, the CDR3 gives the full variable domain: NAGVMQNPRHLVRRRGQEARLRCSPMKGHSHVYWYRQLPEEGLKFMVYLQKENIIDESGMPKERFSAEFPKEGPSILRIQQVVRGDSAAYFCASSPGGRMNTEAFFGQGTRLTVV.

The CDR3, as DNA: TGTGCCAGCAGTGACTACAGGGTTGGTTACAATGAGCAGTTCTTC. Translated, it gives CASSDYRVGYNEQFF. V and J are TRBV6-4 and TRBJ2-1, with D perhaps TRBD1 (6 bases). CDR1 MRHNA and CDR2 SNTAGT come from the germline V gene. The CDR3 spans 15 residues. V was pared by 1 base and J by 4 bases, with 11 bases between.

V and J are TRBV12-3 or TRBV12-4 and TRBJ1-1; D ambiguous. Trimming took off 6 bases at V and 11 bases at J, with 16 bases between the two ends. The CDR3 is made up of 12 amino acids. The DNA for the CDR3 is TGTGCCAGCAGCCTGGGCGGGAGTTTGGCTTTCTTT. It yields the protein CASSLGGSLAFF.

The CDR3 region has the DNA TGTGCCAGCAGTTACGACAGAACCGGAAACACCATATATTTT. Amino acids: CASSYDRTGNTIYF. The rearrangement joins TRBV6-5 to TRBJ1-3; TRBD1 is a possible D gene (5 bases). CDR1 MNHEY and CDR2 SVGAGI come from the germline V gene. V was clipped by 2 bases and J by 4 bases, with 9 bases between them. The CDR3 is 14 residues long.

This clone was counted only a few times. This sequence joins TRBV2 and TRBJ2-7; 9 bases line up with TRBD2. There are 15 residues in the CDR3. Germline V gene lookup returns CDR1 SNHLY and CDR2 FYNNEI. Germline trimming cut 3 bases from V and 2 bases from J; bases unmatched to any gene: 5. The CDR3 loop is CASSEVSGGTYEQYF. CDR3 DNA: TGTGCCAGCAGTGAGGTTAGCGGGGGTACCTACGAGCAGTACTTC. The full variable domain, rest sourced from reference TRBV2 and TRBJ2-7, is EPEVTQTPSHQVTQMGQEVILRCVPISNHLYFYWYRQILGQKVEFLVSFYNNEISEKSEIFDDQFSVERPDGSNFTLKIRSTKLEDSAMYFCASSEVSGGTYEQYFGPGTRLTVT.

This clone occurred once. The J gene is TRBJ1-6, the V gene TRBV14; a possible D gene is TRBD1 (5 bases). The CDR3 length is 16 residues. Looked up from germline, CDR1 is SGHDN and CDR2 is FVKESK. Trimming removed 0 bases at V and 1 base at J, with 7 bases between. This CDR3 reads CASSQDGGSYNSPLHF. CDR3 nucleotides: TGTGCCAGCAGCCAAGATGGGGGATCCTATAATTCACCCCTCCACTTT.

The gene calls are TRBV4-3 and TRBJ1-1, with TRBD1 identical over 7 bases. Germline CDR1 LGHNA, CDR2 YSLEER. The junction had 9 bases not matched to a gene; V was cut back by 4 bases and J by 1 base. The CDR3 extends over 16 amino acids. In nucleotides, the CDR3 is TGCGCCAGCAGCCTTGGGACAGCAGGACAGAACACTGAAGCTTTCTTT. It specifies CASSLGTAGQNTEAFF.